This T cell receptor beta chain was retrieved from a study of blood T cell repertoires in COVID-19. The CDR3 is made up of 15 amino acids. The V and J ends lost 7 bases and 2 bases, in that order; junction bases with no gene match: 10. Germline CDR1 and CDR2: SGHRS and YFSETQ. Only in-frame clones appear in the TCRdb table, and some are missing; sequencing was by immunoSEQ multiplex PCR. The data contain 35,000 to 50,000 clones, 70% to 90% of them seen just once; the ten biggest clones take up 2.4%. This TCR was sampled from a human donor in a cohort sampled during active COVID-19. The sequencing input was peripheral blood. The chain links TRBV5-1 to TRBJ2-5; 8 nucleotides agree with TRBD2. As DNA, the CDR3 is TGCGCCAGCCGAATGAACGTAGCGGGACAAGAGACCCAGTACTTC. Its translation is CASRMNVAGQETQYF.